The next 14 T cell receptor beta chains were all read from a single sample in a study of blood T cells in healthy people across ages. It was with a sample-barcoded 5' primer and a J-beta primer mix that a second PCR of roughly 6 to 12 cycles was run. MiXCR was run by TCRdb on the 5' RACE reads, yielding one entry per CDR3 protein. Of fewer than 1.5 million distinct CDR3 sequences listed, 40% to 50% are singletons. The sequencing sample was made of blood. These receptors all stem from a woman between 18 and 29 years old in good health.

The V and J genes are TRBV3-1 and TRBJ2-7, with D perhaps TRBD2 (6 bases). CDR3 length: 14 amino acids. The V end lost 1 base, the J end lost 3 bases, and 10 bases lay between the germline ends. CDR1 is LGHDT and CDR2 is YNNKEL in the germline V gene (reference sequence). In nucleotides, the CDR3 is TGTGCCAGCAGCCAAGTACCTAGCGACTACGAGCAGTACTTC. This encodes CASSQVPSDYEQYF.

In the case of this clonotype: Just one base apart from a much larger clone, this may be a read error. The chain is built from TRBV7-2 and TRBJ2-2; 7 nucleotides agree with TRBD2. This CDR3 is built from 15 residues. Trimming at V came to 3 bases and at J to 1 base, leaving 2 bases not matched to a gene. The germline V gene encodes CDR1 SGHTA and CDR2 FQGNSA. The CDR3 sequence is CASSLTSRNTGELFF. DNA of the CDR3: TGTGCCAGCAGCTTGACTAGCAGGAACACCGGGGAGCTGTTTTTT.

This clonotype was found many times. V gene TRBV10-3 combines with J gene TRBJ2-5; D might be TRBD2 (5 bases). Per germline, CDR1 ENHRY and CDR2 SYGVKD. This CDR3 comprises 16 residues. The V end lost 3 bases, the J end lost 2 bases, and 16 bases lay between the germline ends. The CDR3, as DNA: TGTGCCATCAGTGATAGTAAACCTCGGGAACAAGAGACCCAGTACTTC. Translation gives CAISDSKPREQETQYF.

The rearrangement uses TRBV20-1 and TRBJ2-5; 9 nucleotides match TRBD2. There are 13 residues in the CDR3. Losses at the gene ends were 6 bases for V and 9 bases for J; bases not matched to a gene: 11. Looked up from germline, CDR1 is DFQATT and CDR2 is SNEGSKA (reference sequence). CDR3 DNA sequence: TGCAGTGCCGAACTAGCGGGCCTGAGGGCCCAGTACTTC. Encoded protein: CSAELAGLRAQYF.

The rearrangement uses TRBV12-3 or TRBV12-4 and TRBJ1-2, with TRBD1 matching 8 bases. CDR3 size: 14 residues. With 6 bases clipped from V and 8 bases from J, the junction kept 11 bases outside the gene matches. This CDR3 reads CASRPQGALRGYTF. The CDR3 DNA follows: TGTGCCAGCAGACCTCAGGGGGCCTTAAGAGGCTACACCTTC.

V is TRBV20-1 and J is TRBJ2-3; tentative D call: TRBD2 (6 bases). Per the germline V gene, CDR1 is DFQATT and CDR2 is SNEGSKA (reference sequence). Trimming pared 0 bases from V and 6 bases from J, leaving 13 bases between. This CDR3 is built from 14 residues. CDR3 protein: CSARDRAGGDTQYF. CDR3 DNA sequence: TGCAGTGCTAGAGATCGAGCAGGAGGGGATACGCAGTATTTT.

The V call is TRBV7-9, the J call TRBJ2-1; maybe TRBD2 (6 bases). This CDR3 has 13 amino acids. Deletions cut 3 bases from V and 8 bases from J, with 11 bases between. Germline V gene sequence: CDR1 SEHNR, CDR2 FQNEAQ (reference sequence). CDR3 in amino acids: CASSFFSGHEQFF. The CDR3 DNA follows: TGTGCCAGCAGCTTCTTTAGCGGCCATGAGCAGTTCTTC.

The table lists this clonotype with a few counts. CDR3 sequence (DNA): TGTGCCAGCAGCCAAGTACGACAGGGAGGCTACACCTTC. This encodes CASSQVRQGGYTF. This chain links TRBV14 with TRBJ1-2, with TRBD1 matching 7 bases. The CDR3 has 13 residues. Trimming took 1 base from V and 8 from J; bases not matched to a gene: 4. Germline CDR1 reads SGHDN; CDR2 reads FVKESK.

This clonotype occurred a few times. The V call is TRBV10-3, the J call TRBJ1-2, with 9 bases identical to TRBD1. From germline, CDR1 is ENHRY and CDR2 SYGVKD. V was clipped by 2 bases and J by 6 bases; unmatched bases: 7. CDR3 length equals 15 residues. This CDR3 reads CAISEENGTGNGYTF. Written as DNA, the CDR3 is TGTGCCATCAGTGAGGAAAACGGGACAGGGAATGGCTACACCTTC.

The chain has TRBV20-1 and TRBJ2-3; D might be TRBD1 (6 bases). Germline V gene data show CDR1 as DFQATT and CDR2 as SNEGSKA (reference sequence). This CDR3 contains 14 residues. The CDR3 sequence is CAPAGEKGADTQYF. The CDR3 nucleotides are TGCGCGCCAGCTGGAGAAAAGGGGGCAGATACGCAGTATTTT.

The genes are TRBV6-5 and TRBJ2-1, with 10 bases fitting TRBD2. The DNA end favors TRBJ2-7, so the J call may be wrong. This CDR3 region has 15 residues. Germline assignment: CDR1 MNHEY and CDR2 SVGAGI. This CDR3 is CASRLGTSVYNEQYF. The DNA of the CDR3 is TGTGCCAGCAGACTCGGGACTAGCGTTTACAATGAGCAGTACTTC.

J is TRBJ2-4 and V is TRBV18, with 7 nucleotides matching TRBD1. The J call may be incorrect, as the DNA end agrees better with TRBJ2-7. The CDR3 totals 14 residues. Germline values: CDR1 KGHSH, CDR2 LQKENI. Here the CDR3 DNA reads TGTGCCAGCTCACCACCGGGACAGACTGACGAGCAGTACTTC. The encoded protein is CASSPPGQTDEQYF.

A few counts support this clonotype. V is TRBV7-2 and J is TRBJ1-1; D is possibly TRBD1 (5 bases). This CDR3 is built from 15 residues. Germline V gene sequence: CDR1 SGHTA, CDR2 FQGNSA. V gave up 2 bases and J gave up 5 bases, with 15 bases separating them. CDR3 sequence reads: CASSLLGAPRTEAFF. The CDR3 region has the DNA TGTGCCAGCAGCTTATTAGGGGCGCCGCGAACTGAAGCTTTCTTT. Full variable domain (rest looked up from reference TRBV7-2 and TRBJ1-1): GAGVSQSPSNKVTEKGKDVELRCDPISGHTALYWYRQSLGQGLEFLIYFQGNSAPDKSGLPSDRFSAERTGGSVSTLTIQRTQQEDSAVYLCASSLLGAPRTEAFFGQGTRLTVV.

The V call is TRBV18, the J call TRBJ1-2, with D perhaps TRBD1 (6 bases). V lost 0 bases and J lost 5, with 13 bases in between. Per the germline V gene, CDR1 is KGHSH and CDR2 is LQKENI. The CDR3 contains 15 residues. The CDR3 coding sequence is TGTGCCAGCTCACCACCGACGGGACAAAGATATGGCTACACCTTC. Residues: CASSPPTGQRYGYTF. Using reference TRBV18 and TRBJ1-2 for the parts outside the CDR3, the full variable domain is NAGVMQNPRHLVRRRGQEARLRCSPMKGHSHVYWYRQLPEEGLKFMVYLQKENIIDESGMPKERFSAEFPKEGPSILRIQQVVRGDSAAYFCASSPPTGQRYGYTFGSGTRLTVV.